A single TCR beta chain is shown here with its context. Its specificity is unknown. A TCRbeta library incorporating unique molecular identifiers was prepared. TCRdb reprocessed the PCR reads with MiXCR, giving one entry per CDR3 protein. The sample lists approximately 520,000 distinct CDR3 sequences; about an eighth were seen once. The data derive from a study of T-cell reconstitution after alpha-beta-depleted transplantation in children. Regarding the study as a whole: In some patients, recipient T cells and intrathymic progenitors surviving conditioning explained high day-60 diversity. When one year had passed after transplant, most T-cell counts and diversity came from newly produced T cells. Reported findings indicate that, about two months after transplant, alpha-beta T cells came from several hundred expanded clones, which were derived from non-depleted graft cells.

J lost 2 bases, V lost 8 bases, and 6 bases had no gene match. This CDR3 is 14 amino acids long. Germline V gene data show CDR1 as MDHEN and CDR2 as SYDVKM. The specimen comprised PBMCs, mostly from graft donor cells, sampled 180 days after TCRalphabeta/CD19-depleted stem cell transplant. This chain uses TRBV28 with TRBJ1-5; 7 nucleotides match TRBD1. The receptor comes from a female patient aged 2-10 years who had a stem cell transplant for aplastic anemia, so the T cells may come from the graft donor. The CDR3 spells CASRAGQGNQPQHF. CDR3 bases: TGTGCCAGCCGCGCCGGACAGGGCAATCAGCCCCAGCATTTT.